This T cell receptor beta chain derives from a study of neurological immune-mediated disorders. General study findings and limits: Healthy controls had more TCR clonal expansion than multiple sclerosis, which showed the least, whereas HTLV-1-associated myelopathy showed the most.

TCRdb ran MiXCR on the 5' RACE reads and lists one entry per CDR3 protein. The sample comprises fewer than 30,000 distinct CDR3 sequences, over 5.5% of which are singletons, and over 4% rests with the top ten. By its share, this clonotype is medium-sized (0.01 to 0.1%). Antigen unknown. The junction had 9 bases not matched to a gene; V was cut back by 2 bases and J by 5 bases. The germline gives CDR1 ENHRY, CDR2 SYGVKD. There are 16 residues in the CDR3. The sequence was collected from a middle-aged woman in good health. The source material was PBMCs. This chain connects TRBV10-3 to TRBJ1-5; 7 bases align to TRBD1. CDR3 loop: CAISENSQGVDQPQHF. The CDR3, as DNA: TGTGCCATCAGTGAGAATAGCCAGGGGGTCGATCAGCCCCAGCATTTT.